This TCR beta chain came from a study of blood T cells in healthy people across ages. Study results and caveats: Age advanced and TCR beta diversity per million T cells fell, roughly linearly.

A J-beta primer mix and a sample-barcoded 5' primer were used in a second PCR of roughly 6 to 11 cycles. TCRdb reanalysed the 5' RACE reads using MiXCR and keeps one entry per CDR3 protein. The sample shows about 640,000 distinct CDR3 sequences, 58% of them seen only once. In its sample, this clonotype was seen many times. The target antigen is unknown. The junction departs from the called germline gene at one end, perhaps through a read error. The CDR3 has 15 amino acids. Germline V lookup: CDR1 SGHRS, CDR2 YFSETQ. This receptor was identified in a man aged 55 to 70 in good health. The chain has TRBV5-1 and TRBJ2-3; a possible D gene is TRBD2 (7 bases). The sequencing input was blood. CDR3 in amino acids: CASSLGGGSTDTQYF. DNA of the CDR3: TGTGCCAGCAGTTTAGGGGGGGGTAGCACAGATACGCAGTATTTT.